This T cell receptor (beta chain) originates from a study of T cell responses to AZD1222 COVID-19 vaccine. Study results and caveats: Close to half of spike-specific TCRs reportedly recognize unmutated variant regions.

A note on this clone: The target antigen is unknown.

Sequencing used immunoSEQ multiplex PCR; TCRdb keeps in-frame clones, though not all of them. The repertoire holds 150,000 to 160,000 clones, 90% to 95% seen once, with approximately 1.4% in the top ten. CDR1 and CDR2 (germline): MDHEN, SYDVKM. The CDR3 length is 13 residues. Trimming shortened V by 7 bases and J by 5 bases, and 15 bases separated the two germline ends. The sample consisted of peripheral blood, taken 28 days after the second AZD1222 dose. This clonotype originated in an adult who received the AZD1222 COVID-19 vaccine. The chain couples TRBV28 to TRBJ2-7; D perhaps matches TRBD2 (5 bases). CDR3 in amino acids: CASTRLATHEQYF. In nucleotides, the CDR3 is TGTGCCAGCACCCGCCTAGCTACCCACGAGCAGTACTTC.